These T cell receptor beta chains were read from a single sample in a study of technical replicates of blood from a few donors. Data came from immunoSEQ multiplex PCR; TCRdb stores just in-frame clones and leaves some out. In the table there are tens of thousands of clones, more than 90% of which are singletons. The sequenced material came from T cells isolated from PBMCs. These receptors originate from a human donor in good health. Both conserved end residues are trimmed from each CDR3. The order of the fields is CDR3 length, V gene, J gene, CDR3 protein.

17	TRBV18	TRBJ2-5	ASSPSSVERTSGSETQY
12	TRBV7-3	TRBJ2-1	ASSSRTSGTEQF
11	TRBV6-5	TRBJ2-5	ASSYRASETQY
10	TRBV29-1	TRBJ2-7	SVQTVTYEQY
13	TRBV6-5	TRBJ2-1	ASSYGGRGPNEQF
12	TRBV29-1	TRBJ2-6	SVEREVGANVLT
13	TRBV4-2	TRBJ2-1	ASSQTAGSGDEQF
13	TRBV11-2	TRBJ2-7	ASSLDRTGVYEQY
12	TRBV11-3	TRBJ1-1	ASSFWVGDTEAF
13	TRBV6-5	TRBJ2-5	ASNPYREILETQY
12	TRBV11-2	TRBJ2-7	ASSFRGGAYEQY
11	TRBV7-9	TRBJ1-2	ASSFGQGEGYT
13	TRBV27	TRBJ1-2	ASSLNIGGPYGYT
13	TRBV28	TRBJ2-1	ASSLLGSGSPSQF
11	TRBV30	TRBJ1-2	AWKQGEASGYT
11	TRBV29-1	TRBJ1-2	SVPSGTGDGYT
11	TRBV6-1	TRBJ2-5	ASMTTSPETQY
17	TRBV9	TRBJ2-1	ASSVEASDYLHSYNEQF
12	TRBV6-5	TRBJ2-7	ASTDRGQSYEQY
15	TRBV13	TRBJ2-2	ASSQGLAGVGTGELF
9	TRBV30	TRBJ2-2	AWSLFRELF
11	TRBV10-1	TRBJ2-5	ASQTSSGQTQY
13	TRBV2	TRBJ1-4	ASSLRDFTNEKLF
13	TRBV9	TRBJ1-1	ASSADRDMNTEAF
11	TRBV5-4	TRBJ2-1	ASSLGLYNEQF
12	TRBV6-5	TRBJ1-1	ASSYSNRGTEAF
13	TRBV10-3	TRBJ1-3	AISEPGSPGNTIY
14	TRBV29-1	TRBJ2-1	SGDSGRVLSSNEQF
13	TRBV29-1	TRBJ2-7	SVEGLAGDAYEQY
15	TRBV7-2	TRBJ2-5	ASSLALRGYLQETQY
14	TRBV4-1	TRBJ2-5	ASSQLDGEYQETQY